These 10 T cell receptor beta chains were all obtained from the same sample, sequenced in a study of T cell repertoires in cytomegalovirus infection. These receptors' targets are unknown. TCRdb re-derived calls from the reads in MiXCR, one entry per CDR3 protein. The sample lists 50,000 or so distinct CDR3 sequences; over 15% were seen once. This material consisted of CD8+ T cells from cultured PBMCs, taken from culture after CMV antigen stimulation. The source of these receptors is a human donor in good health (CMV status not recorded). Some clones in this sample may be carry-over from other donors' samples.

This clonotype has more than one count but fewer than ten. This chain links TRBV27 with TRBJ2-7; TRBD1 aligns across 7 bases. CDR1 and CDR2 from the germline V gene are MNHEY and SMNVEV (reference sequence). Germline trimming cut 2 bases from V and 6 bases from J; bases unmatched to any gene: 4. The CDR3 runs to 13 residues. The CDR3 region is CASSLSPGGEQYF. CDR3 DNA: TGTGCCAGCAGTTTAAGCCCAGGGGGCGAGCAGTACTTC.

Many counts were recorded for this clonotype. The chain has TRBV6-2 or TRBV6-3 and TRBJ2-7, with unresolved D. The CDR3 covers 12 residues. Germline V gene data show CDR1 as MNHEY and CDR2 as SVGEGT. Trimming stripped 2 bases from V and 7 bases from J, with 9 bases between. Here the CDR3 DNA reads TGTGCCAGCAGTTACCCACTTTATGAGCAGTACTTC. Translating it yields CASSYPLYEQYF.

This chain links TRBV7-2 with TRBJ2-7, with 7 bases lining up with TRBD1. The CDR3 contains 13 residues. V trimming: 7 bases; J trimming: 0 bases; junction bases outside the gene matches: 3. Germline V CDR1 and CDR2: SGHTA, FQGNSA. Here the CDR3 reads CASTRTGSYEQYF. DNA for the CDR3: TGTGCCAGCACTCGGACAGGCTCCTACGAGCAGTACTTC.

The chain combines TRBV7-9 with TRBJ2-4, with TRBD1 as a possible D gene (6 bases). The germline V gene encodes CDR1 SEHNR and CDR2 FQNEAQ (reference sequence). The CDR3 sequence is 17 residues long. Trimming cost V 6 bases and J 0 bases, with 18 bases left between them. The CDR3 sequence is CASSPGAPGSAKNIQYF. CDR3 DNA sequence: TGTGCCAGCAGTCCAGGGGCCCCCGGCTCAGCCAAAAACATTCAGTACTTC.

This clonotype was counted between two and nine times. V and J are TRBV25-1 and TRBJ2-5, with a possible D match to TRBD2 (6 bases). The CDR3 consists of 15 residues. The germline V gene has CDR1 MGHDK and CDR2 SYGVNS. Trimming stripped 4 bases from V and 2 bases from J, with 14 bases between. In DNA, the CDR3 is TGTGCCAGCAGTGCACTACCAGGGACTCAAGAGACCCAGTACTTC. Residues: CASSALPGTQETQYF.

This clonotype was detected a few times. V usage is TRBV23-1 and J usage is TRBJ2-3; TRBD2 is a possible D gene (5 bases). TRBV23-1 counts as an open reading frame of uncertain function. The CDR3 is 13 residues long. V lost 3 bases and J 5 bases, leaving 9 bases between the germline ends. The CDR3 bases are TGCGCCAGCAGTCAGCCCGGGGAAGATACGCAGTATTTT. Protein sequence: CASSQPGEDTQYF.

This clonotype was seen only a few times. The J gene is TRBJ2-7, the V gene TRBV7-9; D is possibly TRBD1 (5 bases). V lost 5 bases to trimming and J lost 6 bases, with 11 bases between them. Germline values: CDR1 SEHNR, CDR2 FQNEAQ (reference sequence). This CDR3 region has 12 residues. The chain's CDR3 is CASSDQGSEQYF. CDR3 nucleotides: TGTGCCAGCAGCGACCAGGGTTCCGAGCAGTACTTC.

The chain is built from TRBV19 and TRBJ2-1; a possible D gene is TRBD1 (6 bases). There are 13 residues in the CDR3. Between the trimmed V and J ends, which lost 9 bases and 4 bases, there was a span of 13 bases. Germline assignment: CDR1 LNHDA and CDR2 SQIVND (reference sequence). CDR3 protein: CASAPTGYNEQFF. In nucleotides, the CDR3 is TGTGCCAGCGCCCCGACAGGTTACAATGAGCAGTTCTTC. Using reference TRBV19 and TRBJ2-1 for the parts outside the CDR3, the full variable domain is DGGITQSPKYLFRKEGQNVTLSCEQNLNHDAMYWYRQDPGQGLRLIYYSQIVNDFQKGDIAEGYSVSREKKESFPLTVTSAQKNPTAFYLCASAPTGYNEQFFGPGTRLTVL.

This clonotype has just a few counts. The chain couples TRBV5-1 to TRBJ1-4; weak D call: TRBD1 (6 bases). The CDR3 spans 16 residues. In germline, CDR1 is SGHRS, CDR2 YFSETQ. The V gene lost 2 bases and the J gene lost 1 base, with 12 bases spanning the gap. In DNA, the CDR3 is TGCGCCAGCAGCTTAAGGCCACAGGGAACTAATGAAAAACTGTTTTTT. As protein: CASSLRPQGTNEKLFF.

This sequence joins TRBV7-2 and TRBJ2-5; 15 bases map to TRBD2. V was clipped by 4 bases and J by 5 bases; unmatched bases: 8. The length of the CDR3 is 17 residues. Germline lookup yields CDR1 SGHTA and CDR2 FQGNSA. CDR3 sequence reads: CASSSWTSGGAFETQYF. In DNA, the CDR3 is TGTGCCAGCAGCTCTTGGACTAGCGGGGGGGCATTCGAGACCCAGTACTTC. Based on the CDR3 plus reference TRBV7-2 and TRBJ2-5, the full variable domain is GAGVSQSPSNKVTEKGKDVELRCDPISGHTALYWYRQSLGQGLEFLIYFQGNSAPDKSGLPSDRFSAERTGGSVSTLTIQRTQQEDSAVYLCASSSWTSGGAFETQYFGPGTRLLVL.